These 29 T cell receptor beta chains share one sample of origin, sequenced in a study of shared clonotypes between healthy human individuals. Some clones are missing from TCRdb's copy, which holds only in-frame ones; the method was immunoSEQ multiplex PCR. The profile shows roughly 96,000 clones, more than 45% of them singletons. Source material: PBMCs. The receptor source for this set is a woman aged 40-49 years in good health. Some clones in this sample may be carry-over from other donors' samples.

A few counts support this clone. This chain joins TRBV18 and TRBJ2-7, with D possibly being TRBD2 (5 bases). Germline V CDR1 and CDR2: KGHSH, LQKENI. V dropped 6 bases and J dropped 2 bases, with 14 bases sitting between them. The CDR3 spans 14 residues. The CDR3 here is CASSSTRETYEQYF. The DNA of the CDR3 is TGTGCCAGCTCCTCTACGAGGGAGACCTACGAGCAGTACTTC.

The V and J genes are TRBV4-2 and TRBJ2-7; a weak D match, TRBD2 (6 bases). CDR1 and CDR2 from the germline V gene are LGHNA and YNFKEQ. The CDR3 extends over 15 amino acids. The ends were cut back, 8 bases at V and 0 bases at J, with 17 bases in the middle. The CDR3 nucleotides are TGTGCCAGCGCTCCCCTGGCGGGAACCTCCTACGAGCAGTACTTC. Amino acid sequence: CASAPLAGTSYEQYF.

This clone came up many times. This rearrangement joins TRBV7-2 to TRBJ2-7; D uncertain. The length of the CDR3 is 14 residues. The germline gives CDR1 SGHTA, CDR2 FQGNSA. Trimming stripped 1 base from V and 0 bases from J, with 7 bases between. CDR3 region: CASSLGSVSYEQYF. The CDR3 nucleotides read TGTGCCAGCAGCTTAGGAAGTGTCTCCTACGAGCAGTACTTC. Full variable domain (missing parts from reference TRBV7-2 and TRBJ2-7): GAGVSQSPSNKVTEKGKDVELRCDPISGHTALYWYRQSLGQGLEFLIYFQGNSAPDKSGLPSDRFSAERTGGSVSTLTIQRTQQEDSAVYLCASSLGSVSYEQYFGPGTRLTVT.

This clone was seen a single time. The chain joins TRBV18 to TRBJ2-3; tentative D call: TRBD1 (6 bases). V was trimmed by 3 bases and J by 2 bases, leaving 9 bases between them. From germline, CDR1 is KGHSH and CDR2 LQKENI. This CDR3 has 14 amino acids. The CDR3 here is CASSPDRNTDTQYF. Written as DNA, the CDR3 is TGTGCCAGCTCACCGGACAGAAACACAGATACGCAGTATTTT. Supplemented by reference TRBV18 and TRBJ2-3, the full variable domain reads NAGVMQNPRHLVRRRGQEARLRCSPMKGHSHVYWYRQLPEEGLKFMVYLQKENIIDESGMPKERFSAEFPKEGPSILRIQQVVRGDSAAYFCASSPDRNTDTQYFGPGTRLTVL.

CDR3 in amino acids: CASSLFGEGTEAFF. DNA for the CDR3: TGCGCCAGCAGCTTGTTCGGGGAAGGCACTGAAGCTTTCTTT. The chain has TRBV5-1 and TRBJ1-1; D is ambiguous. The CDR3 consists of 14 residues. Trimming cost V 1 base and J 4 bases, with 11 bases left between them. Germline CDR1 and CDR2: SGHRS and YFSETQ.

This clone has a count of ten or more. The chain employs TRBV21-1 and TRBJ2-7; whether TRBD2, the table's D call, matches the DNA was not checked. TRBV21-1 is annotated as a pseudogene. The CDR3 runs 14 residues. The CDR3 DNA reads as TGTGCCAGCAGCAAAGGAAGCGGGAGCTACGAGCAGTACTTC. This translates into CASSKGSGSYEQYF.

The chain is built from TRBV7-9 and TRBJ1-1, with D possibly matching TRBD1 (6 bases). The CDR3 runs 14 residues. CDR1 and CDR2 (germline): SEHNR, FQNEAQ (reference sequence). With 5 bases removed from V and 2 bases from J, the gap between germline ends came to 12 bases. The CDR3 protein is CASSTGGGNTEAFF. The CDR3 DNA reads TGTGCCAGCAGCACGGGGGGCGGCAACACTGAAGCTTTCTTT.

The CDR3 sequence: CASSPGGEAQPQHF. The CDR3 DNA reads TGTGCCAGCAGCCCGGGGGGGGAGGCTCAGCCCCAGCATTTT. The genes are TRBV9 and TRBJ1-5; tentative D call: TRBD1 (5 bases). CDR3 length: 14 residues. Per the germline V gene, CDR1 is SGDLS and CDR2 is YYNGEE. V was cut by 4 bases and J by 6 bases, with 14 bases left in between. The full variable domain, in which reference TRBV9 and TRBJ1-5 provide the parts outside the CDR3, is DSGVTQTPKHLITATGQRVTLRCSPRSGDLSVYWYQQSLDQGLQFLIQYYNGEERAKGNILERFSAQQFPDLHSELNLSSLELGDSALYFCASSPGGEAQPQHFGDGTRLSIL.

This clone appeared many times. The chain links TRBV20-1 to TRBJ2-1, with D unclear. V was shortened by 0 bases and J by 10 bases, with 4 bases between the two germline ends. The V gene's germline CDR1 is DFQATT and CDR2 SNEGSKA (reference sequence). The CDR3 is 10 residues long. Here the CDR3 reads CSAREMEQFF. Written as DNA, the CDR3 is TGCAGTGCTAGAGAGATGGAGCAGTTCTTC.

V and J are TRBV27 and TRBJ1-5; D gene uncertain. This CDR3 spans 12 amino acids. The germline V gene encodes CDR1 MNHEY and CDR2 SMNVEV (reference sequence). V shed 10 bases and J shed 7 bases, with 14 bases lying between them. CDR3 region: CATSGVGQPQHF. DNA of the CDR3: TGTGCCACTAGCGGGGTGGGCCAGCCCCAGCATTTT.

The CDR3 is CASSEYRGGNTQYF. CDR3 nucleotides: TGTGCCAGCAGCGAGTACCGTGGGGGAAATACGCAGTATTTT. The chain employs TRBV28 and TRBJ2-3; D may correspond to TRBD1 or TRBD2 (5 bases each). Trimming removed 6 bases from V and 7 bases from J, with 17 bases in between. This CDR3 spans 14 amino acids. Germline V gene data show CDR1 as MDHEN and CDR2 as SYDVKM. The complete variable domain, with remaining parts taken from reference TRBV28 and TRBJ2-3, reads DVKVTQSSRYLVKRTGEKVFLECVQDMDHENMFWYRQDPGLGLRLIYFSYDVKMKEKGDIPEGYSVSREKKERFSLILESASTNQTSMYLCASSEYRGGNTQYFGPGTRLTVL.

The chain is built from TRBV5-4 and TRBJ2-7; 10 bases map to TRBD1. The CDR3 has 14 residues. V gave up 4 bases and J gave up 7 bases; unmatched junction bases: 8. Germline V gene sequence: CDR1 SGHNT, CDR2 YYREEE (reference sequence). This chain's CDR3 is CASSLRQGADEQYF. CDR3 nucleotide sequence: TGTGCCAGCAGCCTCCGACAGGGGGCGGATGAGCAGTACTTC.

V is TRBV6-5 and J is TRBJ1-2, with TRBD1 matching over 8 bases. Germline trimming cut 6 bases from V and 6 bases from J; bases unmatched to any gene: 6. There are 13 residues in the CDR3. The germline CDR1 and CDR2 sequences are MNHEY and SVGAGI. The CDR3, as DNA: TGTGCCAGCAGCCCAAGGACAGGGAATGGCTACACCTTC. Protein product: CASSPRTGNGYTF.

This clone was recorded at least ten times. Mismatch with germline at one junction end may stem from a read error. J is TRBJ2-2 and V is TRBV30; 10 positions agree with TRBD1. Germline V gene data show CDR1 as GTSNPN and CDR2 as SVGIG (reference sequence). This CDR3 region has 14 residues. CDR3 region: CTWTGTGDTGELFF. Written as DNA, the CDR3 is TGTACCTGGACCGGGACAGGGGACACCGGGGAGCTGTTTTTT.

This clone was seen a few times. The V call is TRBV30, the J call TRBJ1-2; D is unresolved. CDR1 is GTSNPN and CDR2 is SVGIG in the germline V gene (reference sequence). This CDR3 has 16 amino acids. The germline V and J ends were trimmed by 0 bases and 5 bases, with 19 bases remaining between them. The CDR3: CAWSVIGPQSWYGYTF. The CDR3 nucleotides read TGTGCCTGGAGTGTAATCGGCCCACAGTCCTGGTATGGCTACACCTTC.

The chain has TRBV18 and TRBJ2-3; TRBD2 agrees at 9 bases. The ends lost 3 bases at V and 5 bases at J; junction bases unmatched: 6. Per germline, CDR1 KGHSH and CDR2 LQKENI. The CDR3 is 15 residues long. For the CDR3, the DNA is TGTGCCAGCTCACCCAAAGCGGGAGGTCAAGATACGCAGTATTTT. Translation: CASSPKAGGQDTQYF.

This clone showed up many times. The CDR3 sequence: CASSLVGQIHTIYF. The CDR3 nucleotides are TGTGCCAGCAGCTTAGTGGGACAGATACACACCATATATTTT. This chain joins TRBV5-4 and TRBJ1-3; 7 nucleotides align to TRBD1. V shed 2 bases and J 8 bases; nucleotides not matched to a gene: 7. This CDR3 is 14 amino acids long. In germline, CDR1 is SGHNT, CDR2 YYREEE (reference sequence).

On this clone itself: A far larger clone lies a single base away; this is likely a read error. The sample holds other DNA sequences that translate to the same CDR3. V is TRBV9 and J is TRBJ2-3, with D tentatively TRBD2 (5 bases). The CDR3 spans 14 residues. Germline-derived CDR1 and CDR2 are SGDLS and YYNGEE. CDR3 protein: CASSVDSSTDTQYF. CDR3 DNA sequence: TGTGCCAGCAGCGTAGACTCTAGCACAGATACGCAGTATTTC.

This clone came up many times. The chain combines TRBV7-9 with TRBJ1-4; no clear D gene. Trimming cost V 6 bases and J 5 bases, with 10 bases left between them. CDR1 is SEHNR, CDR2 FQNEAQ, per germline (reference sequence). The CDR3 covers 13 residues. The CDR3 bases are TGTGCCAGCAGTTGGACGGGCAATGAAAAACTGTTTTTT. Protein sequence: CASSWTGNEKLFF.

CDR3: CASANGAGSTDTQYF. CDR3 DNA: TGTGCCAGCGCCAACGGAGCGGGAAGCACAGATACGCAGTATTTT. The chain combines TRBV6-4 with TRBJ2-3; 7 bases line up with TRBD2. CDR1 and CDR2 from the germline V gene are MRHNA and SNTAGT. The trim removed 8 bases at V and 0 bases at J, leaving 8 bases unmatched. The CDR3 sequence is 15 residues long.

The rearrangement joins TRBV7-8 to TRBJ2-2; D not certain. V shed 1 base and J shed 4 bases, with 4 bases lying between them. Germline V CDR1 and CDR2: SGHVS, FQNEAQ. This CDR3 comprises 13 residues. CDR3: CASSLVRTGELFF. The DNA for the CDR3 is TGTGCCAGCAGCTTAGTTCGCACCGGGGAGCTGTTTTTT. The variable domain in full, with the rest retrieved from reference TRBV7-8 and TRBJ2-2, is GAGVSQSPRYKVAKRGQDVALRCDPISGHVSLFWYQQALGQGPEFLTYFQNEAQLDKSGLPSDRFFAERPEGSVSTLKIQRTQQEDSAVYLCASSLVRTGELFFGEGSRLTVL.

V usage is TRBV18 and J usage is TRBJ2-7; tentatively, D is TRBD1 (7 bases). Germline CDR1 KGHSH, CDR2 LQKENI. This CDR3 spans 13 amino acids. V lost 3 bases to trimming and J lost 4 bases, with 10 bases between them. The CDR3 nucleotides are TGTGCCAGCTCACCGTCAGGGGGGTACGAGCAGTACTTC. Amino acid sequence: CASSPSGGYEQYF.

This clone was counted a few times. The chain recombines TRBV29-1 with TRBJ1-4; D is uncertain. V dropped 4 bases and J dropped 8 bases, with 8 bases sitting between them. Germline CDR1 is SQVTM and CDR2 is ANQGSEA. There are 11 residues in the CDR3. DNA of the CDR3: TGCAGCGTTGGTGAGGAGGAAAAACTGTTTTTT. This translates into CSVGEEEKLFF.

This clone was observed many times. The gene calls are TRBV4-2 and TRBJ1-2; 7 bases are shared with TRBD1. Losses at the gene ends were 5 bases for V and 9 bases for J; bases not matched to a gene: 6. Germline values: CDR1 LGHNA, CDR2 YNFKEQ. This CDR3 is 12 amino acids long. DNA of the CDR3: TGTGCCAGCAGCGTCGGACAGGCTAGCTACACCTTC. It codes for CASSVGQASYTF.

This clone has a count of ten or more. The chain links TRBV10-3 to TRBJ1-3; D is uncertain. Germline assignment: CDR1 ENHRY and CDR2 SYGVKD. V was clipped by 3 bases and J by 2 bases, with 14 bases between them. This CDR3 has 16 residues. The CDR3 nucleotides are TGTGCCATCAGTGATACCGACACCCGACCTGGAAACACCATATATTTT. Residues: CAISDTDTRPGNTIYF.

The V call is TRBV9, the J call TRBJ2-7, with a possible D match to TRBD2 (6 bases). The V gene lost 1 base and the J gene lost 2 bases, with 10 bases spanning the gap. From germline, CDR1 is SGDLS and CDR2 YYNGEE. This CDR3 comprises 14 residues. The CDR3 nucleotides read TGTGCCAGCAGCGTATCGGCGGGAACCTACGAGCAGTACTTC. Its translation is CASSVSAGTYEQYF.

In its sample, this clone was seen a few times. V gene TRBV11-1 combines with J gene TRBJ2-7; D is undetermined. Germline lookup yields CDR1 SGHAT and CDR2 FQDESV (reference sequence). Trimming removed 3 bases at V and 5 bases at J, with 5 bases between. There are 11 residues in the CDR3. As DNA, the CDR3 is TGTGCCAGCAGCTTCGGCCACGAGCAGTACTTC. Protein sequence: CASSFGHEQYF.

This chain links TRBV10-3 with TRBJ1-2; TRBD1 aligns across 8 bases. There are 14 residues in the CDR3. Germline V gene lookup returns CDR1 ENHRY and CDR2 SYGVKD. Trimming cost V 8 bases and J 5 bases; bases outside gene matches: 10. CDR3 amino acids: CAIGQTGELYGYTF. For the CDR3, the DNA is TGTGCCATCGGACAGACAGGGGAGCTATATGGCTACACCTTC.

This clone was seen many times. The chain recombines TRBV7-2 with TRBJ2-5; D might be TRBD2 (5 bases). Trimming stripped 1 base from V and 7 bases from J, with 10 bases between. This CDR3 has 13 residues. The germline V gene has CDR1 SGHTA and CDR2 FQGNSA. Here the CDR3 DNA reads TGTGCCAGCAGCTTAGAAGGGCTAGCGACCCAGTACTTC. Translated, it gives CASSLEGLATQYF.